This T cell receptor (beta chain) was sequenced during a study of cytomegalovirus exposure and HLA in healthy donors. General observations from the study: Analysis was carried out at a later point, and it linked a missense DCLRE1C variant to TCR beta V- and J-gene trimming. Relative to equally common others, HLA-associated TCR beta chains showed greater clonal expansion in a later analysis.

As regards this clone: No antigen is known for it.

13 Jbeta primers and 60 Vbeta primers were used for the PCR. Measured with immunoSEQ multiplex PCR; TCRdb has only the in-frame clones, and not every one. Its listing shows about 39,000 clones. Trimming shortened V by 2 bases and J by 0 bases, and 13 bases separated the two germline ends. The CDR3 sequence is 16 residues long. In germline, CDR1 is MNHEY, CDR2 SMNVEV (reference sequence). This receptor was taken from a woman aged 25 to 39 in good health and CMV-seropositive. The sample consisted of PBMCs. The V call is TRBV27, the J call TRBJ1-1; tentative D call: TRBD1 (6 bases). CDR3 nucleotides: TGTGCCAGCAGTTTACAGGGGAGACTATTGAACACTGAAGCTTTCTTT. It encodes CASSLQGRLLNTEAFF.